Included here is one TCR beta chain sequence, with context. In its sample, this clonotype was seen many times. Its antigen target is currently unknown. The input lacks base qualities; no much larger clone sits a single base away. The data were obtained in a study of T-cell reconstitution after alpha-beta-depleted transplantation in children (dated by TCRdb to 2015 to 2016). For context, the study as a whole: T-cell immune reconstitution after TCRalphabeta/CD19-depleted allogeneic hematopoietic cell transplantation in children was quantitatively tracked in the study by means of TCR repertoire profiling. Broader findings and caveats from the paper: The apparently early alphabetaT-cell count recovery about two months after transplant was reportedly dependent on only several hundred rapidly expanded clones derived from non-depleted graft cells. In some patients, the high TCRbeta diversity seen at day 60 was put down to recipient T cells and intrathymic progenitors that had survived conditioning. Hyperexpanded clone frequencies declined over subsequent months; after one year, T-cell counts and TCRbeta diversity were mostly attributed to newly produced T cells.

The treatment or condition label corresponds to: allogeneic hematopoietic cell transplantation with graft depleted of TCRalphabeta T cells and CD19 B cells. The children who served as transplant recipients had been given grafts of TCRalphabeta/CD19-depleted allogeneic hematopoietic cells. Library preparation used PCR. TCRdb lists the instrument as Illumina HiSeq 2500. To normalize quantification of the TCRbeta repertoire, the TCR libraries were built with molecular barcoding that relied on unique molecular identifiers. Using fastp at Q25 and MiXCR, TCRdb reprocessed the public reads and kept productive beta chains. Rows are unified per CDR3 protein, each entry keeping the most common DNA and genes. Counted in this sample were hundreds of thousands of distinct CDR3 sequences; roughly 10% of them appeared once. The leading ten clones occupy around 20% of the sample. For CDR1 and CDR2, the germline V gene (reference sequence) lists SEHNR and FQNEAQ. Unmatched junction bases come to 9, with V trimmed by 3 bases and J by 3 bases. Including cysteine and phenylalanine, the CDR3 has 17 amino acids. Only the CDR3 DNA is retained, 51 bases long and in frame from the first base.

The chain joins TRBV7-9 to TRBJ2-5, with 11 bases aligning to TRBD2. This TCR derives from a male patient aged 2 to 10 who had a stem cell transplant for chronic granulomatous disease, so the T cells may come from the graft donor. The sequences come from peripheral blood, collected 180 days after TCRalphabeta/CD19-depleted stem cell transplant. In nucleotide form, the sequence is TGTGCCAGCAGCTTTCTACCCCCGGGACTAGCGGAAGAGACCCAGTACTTC. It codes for CASSFLPPGLAEETQYF.